The present T cell receptor beta chain was sequenced within a study of shared clonotypes between healthy human individuals. The CDR3 consists of 20 residues. General study results and limits: The study drew on few donors, limiting represented genetic and exposure-history diversity. The study found lower generation probabilities in non-shared clonotypes than in those shared by all four donors.

Clones were read by immunoSEQ multiplex PCR, and TCRdb kept only the in-frame ones, dropping some. The table lists hundreds of thousands of clones, just over 90% of them singletons. In the case of this clone: Antigen unknown.

Only CD45RO-negative cells positively selected for CCR7 counted as naive CD8 cells, so terminally differentiated effector memory CD45RA+ cells were excluded. The sequence was collected from a man aged 25 to 40 in good health. The sequencing input was naive CD8+ T cells sorted from blood. The V and J genes are TRBV21-1 and TRBJ2-2; the table's D call, TRBD1, has no DNA check behind it. TRBV21-1 is a listed pseudogene. The CDR3 reads CASSKGSGPGPQPGTGELFF. In DNA, the CDR3 is TGTGCCAGCAGCAAAGGTTCCGGGCCAGGGCCGCAACCAGGGACCGGGGAGCTGTTTTTT.